The 13 T cell receptor beta chains listed next were all sequenced from one sample in a study of blood T cell repertoires in COVID-19. Generated by immunoSEQ multiplex PCR, the TCRdb table keeps only in-frame clones and is missing some. Of 240,000 or so clones in the sample, approximately 84% were seen once. Material for sequencing was peripheral blood. All receptors come from a woman aged 25-40 years who had recovered from COVID-19.

This clone was seen a few times. The chain uses TRBV2 and TRBJ1-2; 7 positions agree with TRBD1. Germline-derived CDR1 and CDR2 are SNHLY and FYNNEI. This CDR3 is built from 14 residues. With V trimmed by 5 bases and J by 4 bases, 7 bases remained unmatched. The CDR3 bases are TGTGCCAGCAGTATGACAGGGTCGACCTATGGCTACACCTTC. It yields the protein CASSMTGSTYGYTF.

The DNA for the CDR3 is TGTGCCAGTAGTATTAGGGCAGGGGGCTTTCAGCCCCAGCATTTT. Translating gives CASSIRAGGFQPQHF. The rearrangement joins TRBV19 to TRBJ1-5, with 8 nucleotides matching TRBD1. There are 15 residues in the CDR3. Germline V gives CDR1 LNHDA, CDR2 SQIVND (reference sequence). V lost 3 bases, J lost 6 bases, and 7 bases stayed unmatched. Using reference TRBV19 and TRBJ1-5 for the parts outside the CDR3, the full variable domain is DGGITQSPKYLFRKEGQNVTLSCEQNLNHDAMYWYRQDPGQGLRLIYYSQIVNDFQKGDIAEGYSVSREKKESFPLTVTSAQKNPTAFYLCASSIRAGGFQPQHFGDGTRLSIL.

Only one count was recorded for this clone. The V and J genes are TRBV11-2 and TRBJ2-1; 10 bases align to TRBD2. Trimming cost V 4 bases and J 10 bases; bases outside gene matches: 4. This CDR3 is 13 amino acids long. Germline-derived CDR1 and CDR2 are SGHAT and FQNNGV. In DNA form, the CDR3 reads TGTGCCAGCAGCTGGTCTAGCGGGGGAGAGCAGTTCTTC. Protein: CASSWSSGGEQFF. Full variable domain (outside the CDR3, taken from reference TRBV11-2 and TRBJ2-1): EAGVAQSPRYKIIEKRQSVAFWCNPISGHATLYWYQQILGQGPKLLIQFQNNGVVDDSQLPKDRFSAERLKGVDSTLKIQPAKLEDSAVYLCASSWSSGGEQFFGPGTRLTVL.

This chain links TRBV5-1 with TRBJ2-2; the match to TRBD2 covers 12 bases. Germline CDR1 reads SGHRS; CDR2 reads YFSETQ. V shed 4 bases, J shed 4 bases, and the junction held 8 bases outside the gene matches. This CDR3 contains 17 residues. CDR3 residues: CASSGPGLAGTTGELFF. CDR3 in DNA: TGCGCCAGCAGCGGGCCCGGACTAGCGGGGACCACCGGGGAGCTGTTTTTT.

The CDR3 loop is CAWSVLAGVTDTQYF. The CDR3 bases are TGTGCCTGGAGTGTACTAGCGGGGGTCACAGATACGCAGTATTTT. The genes are TRBV30 and TRBJ2-3; 11 bases are a match to TRBD2. The CDR3 covers 15 residues. The germline gives CDR1 GTSNPN, CDR2 SVGIG (reference sequence). The ends lost 0 bases at V and 2 bases at J; junction bases unmatched: 1.

The J gene is TRBJ2-7, the V gene TRBV6-2 or TRBV6-3; TRBD1 might be the D (6 bases). In germline, CDR1 is MNHEY, CDR2 SVGEGT. Trimming took 4 bases from V and 1 from J, leaving 11 bases between them. The CDR3 is 14 amino acids. Written as DNA, the CDR3 is TGTGCCAGCAGTTTCATGGACAGTTCCTACGAGCAGTACTTC. Its translation is CASSFMDSSYEQYF.

The chain joins TRBV6-6 to TRBJ2-6; TRBD1 matches 9 bases. The CDR3 is 11 residues long. The germline V gene encodes CDR1 MNHNY and CDR2 SVGAGI (reference sequence). The J segment lost 16 bases and the V segment lost 5 bases, leaving 3 bases of the junction unmatched. The CDR3 DNA reads as TGTGCCAGCAGTCCTGGACAGGGGCTGACTTTC. It yields the protein CASSPGQGLTF.

This CDR3 is CASRLTGGRGTEAFF. The DNA of the CDR3 is TGCGCCAGCAGGCTAACAGGGGGCCGAGGGACTGAAGCTTTCTTT. The V call is TRBV23-1, the J call TRBJ1-1; TRBD1 aligns across 9 bases. TRBV23-1 is filed as an ORF, its function uncertain. J gave up 5 bases and V 6 bases, and 10 bases lay outside the gene matches. The CDR3 covers 15 residues.

The chain carries TRBV2 and TRBJ1-2; D gene ambiguous. The CDR3 has 13 residues. Trimming removed 7 bases from V and 1 base from J, with 10 bases in between. Per germline, CDR1 SNHLY and CDR2 FYNNEI. In nucleotides, the CDR3 is TGTGCCAGCAAAATCCCGAGTAACTATGGCTACACCTTC. The encoded protein is CASKIPSNYGYTF. The entire variable domain, with the rest obtained from reference TRBV2 and TRBJ1-2, is as follows: EPEVTQTPSHQVTQMGQEVILRCVPISNHLYFYWYRQILGQKVEFLVSFYNNEISEKSEIFDDQFSVERPDGSNFTLKIRSTKLEDSAMYFCASKIPSNYGYTFGSGTRLTVV.

CDR3 bases: TGTGCCAGCAGCCACCGGGACAGATCCTACGAGCAGTACTTC. It is translated as CASSHRDRSYEQYF. The rearrangement links TRBV7-9 to TRBJ2-7; the match to TRBD1 covers 7 bases. The CDR3 loop spans 14 amino acids. Per the germline V gene, CDR1 is SEHNR and CDR2 is FQNEAQ (reference sequence). V trimming: 5 bases; J trimming: 1 base; junction bases outside the gene matches: 5.

This clone was seen just once. The chain employs TRBV11-2 and TRBJ2-5; 11 nucleotides align to TRBD2. V gave up 8 bases and J gave up 2 bases; unmatched junction bases: 7. CDR1 is SGHAT and CDR2 is FQNNGV in the germline V gene. The CDR3 contains 15 residues. CDR3 region: CASLPSGGPQETQYF. In DNA form, the CDR3 reads TGTGCCAGCCTTCCTAGCGGGGGGCCTCAAGAGACCCAGTACTTC.

The V gene is TRBV9, the J gene TRBJ2-1; unclear D gene. Germline CDR1 SGDLS, CDR2 YYNGEE. The CDR3 has 15 amino acids. V lost 0 bases to trimming and J lost 7 bases, with 14 bases between them. The CDR3 here is CASSVGSLAVNEQFF. DNA for the CDR3: TGTGCCAGCAGCGTAGGTAGCCTGGCCGTTAATGAGCAGTTCTTC.

For the CDR3, the DNA is TGTGCCAGCAGCGCATTACAGGACCCTTATGAAAAACTGTTTTTT. Amino acids: CASSALQDPYEKLFF. The chain has TRBV7-9 and TRBJ1-4, with D tentatively TRBD1 (5 bases). The CDR3 is 15 residues long. V lost 5 bases and J 6 bases, leaving 16 bases between the germline ends. Germline V gene sequence: CDR1 SEHNR, CDR2 FQNEAQ (reference sequence).